The entry below gives a single T cell receptor (beta chain) sequence along with its context. The antigen remains unidentified. These data originate in a study of CD8 T cells in ankylosing spondylitis. General observations from the study: A TCR beta motif of seven or eight highly homologous variants appeared characteristic of ankylosing spondylitis blood.

The trim removed 0 bases at V and 0 bases at J, leaving 4 bases unmatched. CDR1 is SGHKS, CDR2 YYEKEE, per germline (reference sequence). The CDR3 length is 16 residues. TCRdb called the 5' RACE reads again in MiXCR, with one record for every CDR3 protein. The data show over 100,000 distinct CDR3 sequences, 6.5% to 9% seen once. This sequence joins TRBV5-5 and TRBJ2-3, with 7 nucleotides matching TRBD1. The source material was blood, either unsorted or a sorted T cell fraction (not recorded which). The source is a male donor with ankylosing spondylitis or in good health (not recorded which). CDR3 sequence: CASSLEGASSTDTQYF. CDR3 sequence (DNA): TGTGCCAGCAGCTTGGAGGGGGCCTCGAGCACAGATACGCAGTATTTT.